The present T cell receptor (beta chain) was sequenced within a study of T cell clonotyping in hematopoietic cell transplantation. Repertoires were generated with immunoSEQ multiplex PCR, while TCRdb's copy carries only in-frame clones and drops some. The sample shows around 7,000 clones, around 94% of them seen only once. Only one count was recorded for this clone. This specimen consisted of peripheral blood mononuclear cells, obtained 30 days after allogeneic stem cell transplant. This clonotype was obtained from a male patient between 60 and 69 years old who had an allogeneic stem cell transplant from an unrelated donor, so T cells may come from the graft donor. Some clones in this sample may be carry-over from other donors' samples.

The CDR3 DNA reads TGCGCCAGCAGCTTGGGTCGTTACGAGCAGTACTTC. Translation gives CASSLGRYEQYF. This chain joins TRBV5-1 and TRBJ2-7; D is undetermined. V was trimmed by 0 bases and J by 4 bases, leaving 5 bases between them. The CDR3 consists of 12 residues. The germline gives CDR1 SGHRS, CDR2 YFSETQ.